This TCR beta chain was recorded in a study of blood T cell repertoires in COVID-19. Study-wide context: The United States, Italy and Spain provided the acute and convalescent COVID-19 samples.

The table came from immunoSEQ multiplex PCR; TCRdb's copy has only in-frame clones and leaves some out. The table lists about 86,000 clones, 79% of them singletons, with around 11% in the top ten. Trimming at V came to 3 bases and at J to 0 bases, leaving 5 bases not matched to a gene. CDR1 is KGHDR and CDR2 is SFDVKD in the germline V gene. The CDR3 contains 19 residues. The chain is built from TRBV24-1 and TRBJ2-2; 14 positions agree with TRBD2. This sequence originates from a man aged 65 to 79 with acute or convalescent COVID-19. Sequenced input: peripheral blood. CDR3 sequence (DNA): TGTGCCACCAGTGATCCGGGGACTAGCGGGGGCACGAACACCGGGGAGCTGTTTTTT. Its translation is CATSDPGTSGGTNTGELFF.